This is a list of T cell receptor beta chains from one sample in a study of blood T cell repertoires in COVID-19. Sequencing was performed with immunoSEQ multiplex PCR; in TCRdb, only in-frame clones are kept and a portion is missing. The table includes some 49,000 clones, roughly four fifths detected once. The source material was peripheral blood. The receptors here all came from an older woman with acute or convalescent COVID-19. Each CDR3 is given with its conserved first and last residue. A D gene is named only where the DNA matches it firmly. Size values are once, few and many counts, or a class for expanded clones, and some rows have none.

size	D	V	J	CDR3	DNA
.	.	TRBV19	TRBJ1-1	CASRTDRNTEAFF	TGTGCCAGTAGAACGGACAGGAACACTGAAGCTTTCTTT
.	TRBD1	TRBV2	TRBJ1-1	CASRRGQLNTEAFF	TGTGCCAGCAGGAGGGGACAGCTGAACACTGAAGCTTTCTTT
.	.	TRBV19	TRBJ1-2	CASSLGGQATRGGYTF	TGTGCCAGTAGTCTCGGGGGTCAGGCGACAAGGGGCGGCTACACCTTC
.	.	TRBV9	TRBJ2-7	CASSVETGGTYEQYF	TGTGCCAGCAGCGTAGAAACCGGGGGAACCTACGAGCAGTACTTC
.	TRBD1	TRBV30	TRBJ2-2	CAWKLKDRGKTGELFF	TGTGCCTGGAAACTCAAGGACAGGGGGAAAACCGGGGAGCTGTTTTTT
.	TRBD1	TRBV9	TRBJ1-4	CASSPRDSGATNEKLFF	TGTGCCAGCAGCCCAAGGGACAGCGGAGCAACTAATGAAAAACTGTTTTTT
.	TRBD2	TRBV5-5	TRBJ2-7	CASSWTSLREQYF	TGTGCCAGCAGCTGGACTAGTCTTCGCGAGCAGTACTTC
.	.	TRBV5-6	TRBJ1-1	CASSVVRGTEAFF	TGTGCCAGCAGCGTAGTCAGGGGCACTGAAGCTTTCTTT
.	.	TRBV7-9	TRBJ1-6	CASSLRRMETLHF	TGTGCCAGCAGCTTACGGAGGATGGAGACCCTCCACTTT
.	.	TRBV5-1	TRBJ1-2	CASSHSLGGRGTNYGYTF	TGCGCCAGCAGCCACTCTCTGGGAGGAAGAGGGACTAACTATGGCTACACCTTC
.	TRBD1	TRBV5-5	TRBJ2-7	CASSLARDSIYEQYF	TGTGCCAGCAGCTTGGCTCGGGACAGTATCTACGAGCAGTACTTC
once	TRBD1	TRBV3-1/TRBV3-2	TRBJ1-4	CASSQDLSTGNRGEKLFF	TGTGCCAGCAGCCAAGACCTATCGACAGGGAACCGGGGGGAAAAACTGTTTTTT
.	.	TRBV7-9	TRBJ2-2	CASSILTSDSQNTGELFF	TGTGCCAGCAGCATCTTGACGTCGGACTCTCAGAACACCGGGGAGCTGTTTTTT
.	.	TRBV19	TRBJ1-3	CASSVTVWNTIYF	TGTGCCAGTAGTGTGACAGTTTGGAACACCATATATTTT
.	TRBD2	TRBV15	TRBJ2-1	CATSRDRTSGRSSYNEQFF	TGTGCCACCAGCAGAGATCGGACTAGCGGAAGAAGCTCCTACAATGAGCAGTTCTTC
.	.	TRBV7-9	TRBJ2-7	CASSLGTSEAEQYF	TGTGCCAGCAGCTTAGGTACCAGCGAAGCCGAGCAGTACTTC
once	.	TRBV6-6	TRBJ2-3	CASSYTGDTDTQYF	TGTGCCAGCAGTTACACGGGAGACACAGATACGCAGTATTTT
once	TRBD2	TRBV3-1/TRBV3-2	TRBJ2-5	CASSMSGGGGETQYF	TGTGCCAGCTCGATGAGCGGGGGAGGTGGAGAGACCCAGTACTTC
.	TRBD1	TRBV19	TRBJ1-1	CASSNNRGNTEAFF	TGTGCCAGTAGTAATAACAGGGGGAACACTGAAGCTTTCTTT
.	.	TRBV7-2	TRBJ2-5	CASSLGLRWETQYF	TGTGCCAGCAGCTTGGGACTTCGGTGGGAGACCCAGTACTTC
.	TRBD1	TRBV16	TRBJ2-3	CASSQYTGVTDTQYF	TGTGCCAGCAGCCAATATACAGGGGTTACAGATACGCAGTATTTT
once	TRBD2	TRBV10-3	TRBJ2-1	CAIRSGGAVNEQFF	TGTGCCATCAGGAGCGGGGGGGCTGTTAATGAGCAGTTCTTC
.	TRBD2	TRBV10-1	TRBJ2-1	CASSERSGRAFKFF	TGCGCCAGCAGTGAACGGAGCGGGAGGGCTTTTAAGTTCTTC
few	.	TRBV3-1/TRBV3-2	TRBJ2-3	CASSQYGHPTDTQYF	TGTGCCAGCAGCCAATATGGACACCCCACAGATACGCAGTATTTT
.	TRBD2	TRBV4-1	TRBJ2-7	CASSQVPGGGEQYF	TGCGCCAGCAGCCAGGTCCCGGGCGGGGGGGAGCAGTACTTC
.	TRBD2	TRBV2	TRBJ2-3	CAASGMSIDTQYF	TGTGCCGCGAGCGGGATGTCAATAGATACGCAGTATTTT